This T cell receptor (beta chain) comes out of a study of human T cells and chemical hapten exposure. The table lists this clonotype with a few counts. Its specificity is unknown. Unique molecular identifiers were linked by the library to individual cDNA molecules. In the source study's methods: Sequenced samples showed a median of approximately 96,000 TCRs each, with counts running from around 24,000 to 710,000. TCRdb fed the RACE reads into MiXCR, producing one record per CDR3 protein. It is TCRdb's table, rather than the study itself, that gives the V and J calls and clone size. The profile shows tens of thousands of distinct CDR3 sequences, roughly 10% of them singletons. The CDR3 extends over 11 amino acids. Trimming took 2 bases from V and 7 from J, leaving 5 bases between them. CDR1 and CDR2 from the germline V gene are MNHEY and SVGEGT. Study-wide findings and caveats: Because all patients had alopecia, their immune responses might differ from healthy ones.

Sample time point: pre-sensitization, week 0. Indicated treatment: therapeutic diphenylcyclopropenone sensitization with weekly scalp DPC. Researchers extracted total RNA from unfractionated whole blood. V and J are TRBV6-2 or TRBV6-3 and TRBJ1-1; D is unresolved. The source is a woman in her twenties or thirties with alopecia areata. Some clones in this sample may be carry-over from other donors' samples. The specimen was whole blood, collected in connection with sensitization to the hapten diphenylcyclopropenone (DPC). DNA of the CDR3: TGTGCCAGCAGTTACGGGCATGAAGCTTTCTTT. This encodes CASSYGHEAFF.